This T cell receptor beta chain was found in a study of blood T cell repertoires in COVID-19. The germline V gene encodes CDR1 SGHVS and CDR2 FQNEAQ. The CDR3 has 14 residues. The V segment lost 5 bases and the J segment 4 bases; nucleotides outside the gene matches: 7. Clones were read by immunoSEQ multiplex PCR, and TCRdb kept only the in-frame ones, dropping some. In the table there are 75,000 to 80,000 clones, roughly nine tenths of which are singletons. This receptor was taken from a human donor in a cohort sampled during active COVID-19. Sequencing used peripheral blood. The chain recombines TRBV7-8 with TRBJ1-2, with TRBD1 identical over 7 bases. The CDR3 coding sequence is TGTGCCAGCAGCACCCGACAGGGACCCTATGGCTACACCTTC. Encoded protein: CASSTRQGPYGYTF.